Listed here are 14 T cell receptor beta chains from one sample, sequenced in a study of cytomegalovirus exposure and HLA in healthy donors. Clones were sequenced by immunoSEQ multiplex PCR, and TCRdb holds only the in-frame ones, with some missing. This table has 90,000 or so clones, 96% appearing once. The material sequenced was PBMCs. These receptors all come from a man younger than 30 in good health and CMV-seronegative.

The chain recombines TRBV5-4 with TRBJ2-3; 8 bases are shared with TRBD1. The CDR3 consists of 16 residues. Germline CDR1 is SGHNT and CDR2 is YYREEE (reference sequence). V dropped 3 bases and J dropped 1; count of bases not matched to a gene: 7. CDR3 residues: CASSSQGAWGTDTQYF. The CDR3 nucleotides are TGTGCCAGCAGCTCGCAGGGGGCTTGGGGCACAGATACGCAGTATTTT.

This clone was observed a single time. The chain is built from TRBV11-3 and TRBJ1-1, with 9 bases matching TRBD1. The CDR3 consists of 16 residues. Germline CDR1 is SGHNT and CDR2 is YENEEA. With 3 bases clipped from V and 7 bases from J, the junction kept 12 bases outside the gene matches. The CDR3 here is CASSLMAQQGAGEAFF. The DNA for the CDR3 is TGTGCCAGCAGCTTGATGGCGCAACAGGGGGCAGGTGAAGCTTTCTTT. The whole variable domain, remainder taken from reference TRBV11-3 and TRBJ1-1, is EAGVVQSPRYKIIEKKQPVAFWCNPISGHNTLYWYLQNLGQGPELLIRYENEEAVDDSQLPKDRFSAERLKGVDSTLKIQPAELGDSAVYLCASSLMAQQGAGEAFFGQGTRLTVV.

The V and J genes are TRBV4-3 and TRBJ1-5; 7 bases align to TRBD1. Trimming at V came to 0 bases and at J to 0 bases, leaving 2 bases not matched to a gene. Germline values: CDR1 LGHNA, CDR2 YSLEER. This CDR3 region has 16 residues. The CDR3, as DNA: TGCGCCAGCAGCCAAGAAACAGGGGTTAGCAATCAGCCCCAGCATTTT. Amino acid sequence: CASSQETGVSNQPQHF.

V and J are TRBV19 and TRBJ2-6; 8 bases line up with TRBD1. Germline values: CDR1 LNHDA, CDR2 SQIVND (reference sequence). The CDR3 runs 18 residues. The J segment lost 0 bases and the V segment lost 1 base, leaving 5 bases of the junction unmatched. CDR3 sequence (DNA): TGTGCCAGTAGTATAGTGGGACAGGTAGTCTCTGGGGCCAACGTCCTGACTTTC. This encodes CASSIVGQVVSGANVLTF.

The chain combines TRBV30 with TRBJ2-7; D ambiguous. This CDR3 contains 13 residues. Germline V gives CDR1 GTSNPN, CDR2 SVGIG (reference sequence). V was cut by 1 base and J by 4 bases, with 11 bases left in between. CDR3 loop: CAWSGGGLYEQYF. The CDR3 region has the DNA TGTGCCTGGAGTGGTGGCGGTTTGTACGAGCAGTACTTC.

The chain joins TRBV6-5 to TRBJ2-7; D might be TRBD1 (6 bases). V was pared by 5 bases and J by 3 bases, with 11 bases between. The CDR3 is 13 residues long. Germline values: CDR1 MNHEY, CDR2 SVGAGI. Here the CDR3 DNA reads TGTGCCAGCAGTCCGGACAGTCTCTACGAGCAGTACGTC. Amino acids: CASSPDSLYEQYV.

The V and J genes are TRBV6-4 and TRBJ2-3; 7 bases are a match to TRBD2. CDR1 and CDR2 (germline): MRHNA, SNTAGT. The CDR3 loop spans 15 amino acids. V lost 2 bases to trimming and J lost 1 base; unmatched junction nucleotides: 3. The CDR3 protein is CASSDGGGGTDTQYF. The CDR3 bases are TGTGCCAGCAGTGACGGTGGGGGGGGCACAGATACGCAGTATTTT.

The chain joins TRBV7-3 to TRBJ2-1; TRBD2 matches 15 bases. The germline V gene encodes CDR1 SGHTA and CDR2 FQGTGA. The J segment lost 9 bases and the V segment lost 5 bases, leaving 8 bases of the junction unmatched. The CDR3 extends over 16 amino acids. Here the CDR3 DNA reads TGTGCCAGCAGCCGCGAGGGACTAGCGGGAGGCAGTGAGCAGTTCTTC. The encoded protein is CASSREGLAGGSEQFF.

The chain employs TRBV21-1 and TRBJ2-5; the DNA was not compared with TRBD2, the D call given in the table. TRBV21-1 is described as a pseudogene. The CDR3 length is 14 residues. CDR3 coding DNA: TGTGCCAGCAGCACGCGGGGAGGAAGAGAGACCCAGTACTTC. As protein: CASSTRGGRETQYF.

This sequence joins TRBV9 and TRBJ1-3; D not resolved. CDR3 length equals 16 residues. V was shortened by 0 bases and J by 0 bases, with 10 bases between the two germline ends. The germline V gene encodes CDR1 SGDLS and CDR2 YYNGEE. Here the CDR3 reads CASSVAERNSGNTIYF. In DNA form, the CDR3 reads TGTGCCAGCAGCGTAGCGGAGCGAAACTCTGGAAACACCATATATTTT.

J is TRBJ1-3 and V is TRBV10-3, with D perhaps TRBD1 (6 bases). The CDR3 loop spans 14 amino acids. The ends were cut back, 8 bases at V and 0 bases at J, with 11 bases in the middle. The germline V gene has CDR1 ENHRY and CDR2 SYGVKD. CDR3 nucleotides: TGTGCCATCCTGGTCAGGGGCTCTGGAAACACCATATATTTT. Its translation: CAILVRGSGNTIYF.

The rearrangement joins TRBV19 to TRBJ2-3; 8 positions match TRBD2. The CDR3 totals 13 residues. Germline-derived CDR1 and CDR2 are LNHDA and SQIVND (reference sequence). The V segment lost 0 bases and the J segment 14 bases; nucleotides outside the gene matches: 7. CDR3 in amino acids: CASSIDAGGAMYF. The DNA for the CDR3 is TGTGCCAGTAGTATAGATGCCGGGGGGGCAATGTATTTT.

The V gene is TRBV6-4, the J gene TRBJ1-2; tentatively, D is TRBD1 (5 bases). The CDR3 has 12 amino acids. V lost 2 bases, J lost 4 bases, and 5 bases lay in between. Germline loops: CDR1 MRHNA, CDR2 SNTAGT. The CDR3 reads CASSDRGYGYTF. CDR3 coding DNA: TGTGCCAGCAGTGACAGGGGCTATGGCTACACCTTC.

This clone is a singleton in its sample. The genes are TRBV9 and TRBJ2-3, with D perhaps TRBD1 (6 bases). CDR1 SGDLS and CDR2 YYNGEE come from the germline V gene. Trimming cost V 3 bases and J 2 bases, with 16 bases left between them. CDR3 length equals 16 residues. CDR3 residues: CASSEQGVGLTDTQYF. CDR3 nucleotide sequence: TGTGCCAGCAGCGAACAGGGCGTGGGGCTCACAGATACGCAGTATTTT. The full variable domain, its missing parts supplied by reference TRBV9 and TRBJ2-3, is DSGVTQTPKHLITATGQRVTLRCSPRSGDLSVYWYQQSLDQGLQFLIQYYNGEERAKGNILERFSAQQFPDLHSELNLSSLELGDSALYFCASSEQGVGLTDTQYFGPGTRLTVL.